The entry below describes one T cell receptor (beta chain). What it binds is unknown. The sample is drawn from a study of T cell responses to AZD1222 COVID-19 vaccine. V was pared by 6 bases and J by 3 bases, with 12 bases between. The CDR3 consists of 12 residues. From germline, CDR1 is SQVTM and CDR2 ANQGSEA. Only in-frame clones appear in the TCRdb table, and some are missing; sequencing was by immunoSEQ multiplex PCR. The sample includes 70,000 to 95,000 clones, 75% to 90% seen only once; the top ten take less than 3%. Study outcomes and limitations: Without day 14 samples, only post-peak T cell repertoires were studied.

The TCR was taken from an adult who received the AZD1222 COVID-19 vaccine. The sequencing used peripheral blood, collected 28 days after the second AZD1222 dose. V and J are TRBV29-1 and TRBJ2-7, with a possible D match to TRBD2 (5 bases). The chain's CDR3 is CSVPGGDYEQYF. The CDR3 nucleotides read TGCAGCGTGCCAGGAGGAGACTACGAGCAGTACTTC.